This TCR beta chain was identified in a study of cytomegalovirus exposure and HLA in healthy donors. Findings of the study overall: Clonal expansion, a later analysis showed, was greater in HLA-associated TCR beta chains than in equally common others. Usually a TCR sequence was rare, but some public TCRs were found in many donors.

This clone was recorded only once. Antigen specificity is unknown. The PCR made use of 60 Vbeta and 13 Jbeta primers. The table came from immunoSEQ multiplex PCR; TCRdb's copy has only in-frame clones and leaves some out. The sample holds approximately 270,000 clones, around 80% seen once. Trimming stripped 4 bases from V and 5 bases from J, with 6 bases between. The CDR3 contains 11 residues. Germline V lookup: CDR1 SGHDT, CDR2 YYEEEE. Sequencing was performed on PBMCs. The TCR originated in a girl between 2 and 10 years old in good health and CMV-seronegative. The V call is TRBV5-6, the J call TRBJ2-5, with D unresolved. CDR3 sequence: CASSVRETQYF. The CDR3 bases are TGTGCCAGCAGCGTCCGGGAGACCCAGTACTTC. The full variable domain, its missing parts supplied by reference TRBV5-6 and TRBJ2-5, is DAGVTQSPTHLIKTRGQQVTLRCSPKSGHDTVSWYQQALGQGPQFIFQYYEEEERQRGNFPDRFSGHQFPNYSSELNVNALLLGDSALYLCASSVRETQYFGPGTRLLVL.